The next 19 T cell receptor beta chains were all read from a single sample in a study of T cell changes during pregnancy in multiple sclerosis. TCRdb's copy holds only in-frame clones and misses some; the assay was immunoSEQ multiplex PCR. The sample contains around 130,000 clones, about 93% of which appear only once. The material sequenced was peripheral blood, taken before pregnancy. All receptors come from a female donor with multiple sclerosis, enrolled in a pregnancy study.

CDR3 residues: CASTRTGAAIGTEAFF. The CDR3 coding sequence is TGCGCCAGCACCCGGACAGGGGCCGCTATAGGCACTGAAGCTTTCTTT. The chain employs TRBV5-1 and TRBJ1-1, with 9 positions matching TRBD1. This CDR3 contains 16 residues. V lost 6 bases to trimming and J lost 4 bases; unmatched junction nucleotides: 13. CDR1 and CDR2 from the germline V gene are SGHRS and YFSETQ.

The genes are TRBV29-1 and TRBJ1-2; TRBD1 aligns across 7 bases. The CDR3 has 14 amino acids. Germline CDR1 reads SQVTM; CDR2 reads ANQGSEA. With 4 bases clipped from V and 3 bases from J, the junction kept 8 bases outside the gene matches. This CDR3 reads CSVGPGQGDYGYTF. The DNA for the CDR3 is TGCAGCGTTGGCCCGGGTCAGGGGGACTATGGCTACACCTTC.

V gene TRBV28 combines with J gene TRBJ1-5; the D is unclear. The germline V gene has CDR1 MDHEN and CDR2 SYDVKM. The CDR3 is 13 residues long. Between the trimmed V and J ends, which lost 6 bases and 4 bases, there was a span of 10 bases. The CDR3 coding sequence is TGTGCCAGCAGGCGATCGATTAATCAGCCCCAGCATTTT. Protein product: CASRRSINQPQHF.

CDR3 bases: TGTGCCAGCAGCCAGATGGCACAGGGGTTTGATGGCTACACCTTC. This gives the protein CASSQMAQGFDGYTF. The J gene is TRBJ1-2, the V gene TRBV7-6; the match to TRBD1 covers 7 bases. The V gene's germline CDR1 is SGHVS and CDR2 FNYEAQ. The trim removed 5 bases at V and 6 bases at J, leaving 12 bases unmatched. CDR3 length: 15 residues. Full variable domain (missing parts from reference TRBV7-6 and TRBJ1-2): GAGVSQSPRYKVTKRGQDVALRCDPISGHVSLYWYRQALGQGPEFLTYFNYEAQQDKSGLPNDRFSAERPEGSISTLTIQRTEQRDSAMYRCASSQMAQGFDGYTFGSGTRLTVV.

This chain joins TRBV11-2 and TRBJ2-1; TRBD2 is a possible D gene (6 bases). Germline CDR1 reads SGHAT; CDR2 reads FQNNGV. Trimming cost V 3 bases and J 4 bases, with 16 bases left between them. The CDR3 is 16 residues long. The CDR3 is CASSFGSFWGYNEQFF. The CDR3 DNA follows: TGTGCCAGCAGCTTCGGGAGTTTCTGGGGATACAATGAGCAGTTCTTC. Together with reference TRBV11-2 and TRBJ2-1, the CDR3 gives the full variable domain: EAGVAQSPRYKIIEKRQSVAFWCNPISGHATLYWYQQILGQGPKLLIQFQNNGVVDDSQLPKDRFSAERLKGVDSTLKIQPAKLEDSAVYLCASSFGSFWGYNEQFFGPGTRLTVL.

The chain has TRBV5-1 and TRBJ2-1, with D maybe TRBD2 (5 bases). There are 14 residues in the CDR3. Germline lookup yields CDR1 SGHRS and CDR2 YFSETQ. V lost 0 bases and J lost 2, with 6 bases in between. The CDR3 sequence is CASSLAGTYNEQFF. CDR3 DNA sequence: TGCGCCAGCAGCTTGGCCGGGACCTACAATGAGCAGTTCTTC.

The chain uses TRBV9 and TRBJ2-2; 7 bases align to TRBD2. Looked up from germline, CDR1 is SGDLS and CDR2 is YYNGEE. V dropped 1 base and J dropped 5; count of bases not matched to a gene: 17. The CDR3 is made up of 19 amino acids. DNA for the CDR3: TGTGCCAGCAGCGTAAGCATTCTCGGCGGGAGTCAGAGTACCGGGGAGCTGTTTTTT. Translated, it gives CASSVSILGGSQSTGELFF.

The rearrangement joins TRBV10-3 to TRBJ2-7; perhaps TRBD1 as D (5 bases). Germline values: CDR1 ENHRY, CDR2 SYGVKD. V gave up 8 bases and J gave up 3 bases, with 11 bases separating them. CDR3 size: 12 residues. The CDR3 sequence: CAIGADNYEQYF. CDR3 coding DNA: TGTGCCATCGGGGCGGATAACTACGAGCAGTACTTC.

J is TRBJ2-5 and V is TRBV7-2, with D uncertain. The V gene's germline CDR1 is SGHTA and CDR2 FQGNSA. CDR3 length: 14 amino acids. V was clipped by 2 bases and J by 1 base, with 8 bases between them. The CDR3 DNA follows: TGTGCCAGCAGCTTAACGAGGTCCCAAGAGACCCAGTACTTC. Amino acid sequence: CASSLTRSQETQYF.

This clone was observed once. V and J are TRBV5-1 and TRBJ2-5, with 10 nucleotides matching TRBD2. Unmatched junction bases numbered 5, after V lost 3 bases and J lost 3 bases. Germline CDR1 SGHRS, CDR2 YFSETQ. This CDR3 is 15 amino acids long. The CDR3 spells CASSSTGTSEETQYF. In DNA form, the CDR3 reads TGCGCCAGCAGCTCCACAGGGACTAGCGAAGAGACCCAGTACTTC. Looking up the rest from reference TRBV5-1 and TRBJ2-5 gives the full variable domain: KAGVTQTPRYLIKTRGQQVTLSCSPISGHRSVSWYQQTPGQGLQFLFEYFSETQRNKGNFPGRFSGRQFSNSRSEMNVSTLELGDSALYLCASSSTGTSEETQYFGPGTRLLVL.

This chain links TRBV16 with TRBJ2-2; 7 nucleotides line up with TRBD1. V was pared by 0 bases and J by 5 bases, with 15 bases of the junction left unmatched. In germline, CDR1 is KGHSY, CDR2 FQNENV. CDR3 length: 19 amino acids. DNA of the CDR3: TGTGCCAGCAGCCAATCTGACGCGACAGGGTTCTTGAGAACCGGGGAGCTGTTTTTT. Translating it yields CASSQSDATGFLRTGELFF.

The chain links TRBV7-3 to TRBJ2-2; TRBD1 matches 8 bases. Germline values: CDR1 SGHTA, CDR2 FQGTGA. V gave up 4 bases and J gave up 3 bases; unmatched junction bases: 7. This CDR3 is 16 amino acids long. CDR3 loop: CASSSDRGPHTGELFF. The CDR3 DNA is TGTGCCAGCAGCTCTGACAGGGGACCCCACACCGGGGAGCTGTTTTTT.

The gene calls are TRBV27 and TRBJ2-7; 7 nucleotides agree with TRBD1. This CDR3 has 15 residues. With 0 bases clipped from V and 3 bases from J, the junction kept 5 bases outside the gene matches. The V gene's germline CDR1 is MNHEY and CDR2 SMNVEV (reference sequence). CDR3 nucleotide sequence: TGTGCCAGCAGTTTATCGTGGGACAGAGGCTACGAGCAGTACTTC. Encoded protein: CASSLSWDRGYEQYF.

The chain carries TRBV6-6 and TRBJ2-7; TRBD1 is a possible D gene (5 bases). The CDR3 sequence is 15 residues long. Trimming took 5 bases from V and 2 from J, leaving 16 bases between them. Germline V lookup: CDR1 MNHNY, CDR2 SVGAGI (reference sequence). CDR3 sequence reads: CASSVIQGGAYEQYF. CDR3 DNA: TGTGCCAGCAGTGTTATCCAGGGTGGGGCCTACGAGCAGTACTTC.

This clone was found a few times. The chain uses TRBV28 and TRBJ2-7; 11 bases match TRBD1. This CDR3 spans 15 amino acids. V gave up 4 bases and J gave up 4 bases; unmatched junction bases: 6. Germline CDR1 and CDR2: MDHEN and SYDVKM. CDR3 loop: CASSYVGQGAYEQYF. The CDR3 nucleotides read TGTGCCAGCAGTTATGTCGGACAGGGGGCTTACGAGCAGTACTTC.

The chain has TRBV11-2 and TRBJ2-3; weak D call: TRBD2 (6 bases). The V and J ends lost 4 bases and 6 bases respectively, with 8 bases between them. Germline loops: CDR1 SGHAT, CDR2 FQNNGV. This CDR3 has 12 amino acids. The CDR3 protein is CASSSRGDTQYF. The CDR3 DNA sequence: TGTGCCAGCAGCTCGCGGGGTGATACGCAGTATTTT.

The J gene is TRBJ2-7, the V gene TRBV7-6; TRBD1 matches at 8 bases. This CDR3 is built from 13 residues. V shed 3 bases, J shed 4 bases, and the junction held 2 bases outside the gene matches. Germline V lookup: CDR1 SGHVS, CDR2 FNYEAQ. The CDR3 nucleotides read TGTGCCAGCAGCTTCGGGACAGGATACGAGCAGTACTTC. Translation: CASSFGTGYEQYF.

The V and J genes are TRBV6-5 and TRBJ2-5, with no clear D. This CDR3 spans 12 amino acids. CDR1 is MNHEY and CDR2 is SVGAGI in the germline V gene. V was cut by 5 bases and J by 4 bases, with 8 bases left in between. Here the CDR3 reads CASSPPGETQYF. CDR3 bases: TGTGCCAGCAGTCCCCCGGGAGAGACCCAGTACTTC.

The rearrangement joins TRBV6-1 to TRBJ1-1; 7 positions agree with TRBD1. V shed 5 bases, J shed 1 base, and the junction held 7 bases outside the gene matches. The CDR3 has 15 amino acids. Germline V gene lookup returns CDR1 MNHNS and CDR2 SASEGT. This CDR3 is CASSRRQGPNTEAFF. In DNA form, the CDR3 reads TGTGCCAGCAGTAGAAGACAGGGACCGAACACTGAAGCTTTCTTT.